The present entry profiles one TCR beta chain with its context. The antigen is not known. The record originates from a study of OX40 agonist ivuxolimab in advanced cancers. About the research overall: A male proportion of just over 80% was recorded, with mean age approximately 64 years and range about 20 to 79. Whole-study findings and limits: Among the lowest peripheral clonal expansion occurred in 0.1-3.0 mg/kg partial responders.

V was trimmed by 1 base and J by 5 bases, leaving 4 bases between them. The V gene's germline CDR1 is SEHNR and CDR2 FQNEAQ (reference sequence). This CDR3 has 12 amino acids. Clones were sequenced by immunoSEQ multiplex PCR, and TCRdb holds only the in-frame ones, with some missing. The repertoire holds roughly 29,000 clones, with 75% to 90% as singletons. This chain links TRBV7-9 with TRBJ2-3, with D unresolved. This TCR came from an adult with an advanced solid tumor such as melanoma, head and neck, liver or kidney cancer. The specimen was CD4+ or CD8+ T cells sorted from blood, collected in a trial of the OX40 agonist ivuxolimab. The CDR3 nucleotides read TGTGCCAGCAGCTTAGTTGGAGATACGCAGTATTTT. It translates to CASSLVGDTQYF.